The clone carrying this T cell receptor beta chain has ten or more counts. Its antigen is currently unknown. Each TCR beta library was made by quantitative 5'-RACE that incorporated molecular barcodes. TCRdb recomputed calls from the 5' RACE reads with MiXCR, one row per CDR3 protein. The sample has about 440,000 distinct CDR3 sequences; under 20% are singletons. These data originate in a study of CD8 T cells in ankylosing spondylitis. Whole-study results and caveats: Relatively scarce in peripheral blood, disease-linked clones were CD8+. For ankylosing spondylitis blood, a TCR beta motif of about 8 highly homologous variants appeared characteristic. In synovial fluid and blood from reactive arthritis, some motif variants were previously reported. Matched synovial fluid from ankylosing spondylitis patients was reported to be enriched for disease-linked clones.

The CDR3 loop spans 14 amino acids. J gave up 4 bases and V 5 bases, and 7 bases lay outside the gene matches. The chain uses TRBV12-3 or TRBV12-4 and TRBJ2-7, with 8 bases fitting TRBD1. The sample taken for sequencing was blood, either unsorted or a sorted T cell fraction (not recorded which). This TCR came from a male donor with ankylosing spondylitis. The CDR3 sequence is CASSRPGTGYEQYF. The CDR3 DNA reads TGTGCCAGCAGTAGGCCCGGGACAGGATACGAGCAGTACTTC.